This entry is about one TCR beta chain. The sample comes from a study of blood T cell repertoires in COVID-19. Study background: COVID-19 samples collected from the United States, Italy and Spain covered acute and convalescent phases. The cDNA or gDNA used as material had been derived from T cells, B-cell-depleted T cells, or PBMCs.

Per the original methods: Reference gene primer amplification gave nucleated cell count estimates. Assay used: immunoSEQ multiplex PCR; TCRdb lists only in-frame clones, some missing. For V, J and clone size, that table is used; D and trimming come from the DNA. The sample contains roughly 80,000 clones, 75% to 85% of which appear only once. CDR3 size: 13 residues. CDR1 and CDR2 from the germline V gene are MNHEY and SVGAGI. The V end was cut by 7 bases, the J end by 5 bases, with 14 bases between. The clonotype originates from a woman aged 80 or over with acute or convalescent COVID-19. This chain links TRBV6-5 with TRBJ2-5; maybe TRBD2 (5 bases). The sequenced sample was peripheral blood. CDR3: CASIYARGETQYF. CDR3 DNA: TGTGCCAGCATATACGCTCGAGGGGAGACCCAGTACTTC.